This TCR beta chain was identified in a study of control samples from healthy donors and cancer patients. The CDR3 covers 15 residues. Germline CDR1 reads MNHNY; CDR2 reads SVGAGI (reference sequence). V lost 3 bases and J 2 bases, leaving 14 bases between the germline ends. Data came from immunoSEQ multiplex PCR; TCRdb stores just in-frame clones and leaves some out. The sample yields tens of thousands of clones, 91% seen once. This clonotype was obtained from a woman between 25 and 40 years old in good health. The sample was blood. This chain connects TRBV6-6 to TRBJ2-7, with D possibly matching TRBD1 (6 bases). The CDR3 DNA reads TGTGCCAGCAGTTATCCCGGACAGACGACCTACGAGCAGTACTTC. Translated, it gives CASSYPGQTTYEQYF.